This T cell receptor beta chain was found in a study of beta chain features in type 1 diabetes. Study-level information: All samples together contributed 100 million to 120 million sorted cells for examination.

Study findings and constraints: Type 1 diabetes patients had VDJ junctions that carried fewer insertions and more deletions. Naive, central memory and Treg TCRB repertoires seemed to resemble each other more closely in patients than they did in healthy donors. People with Type 1 diabetes carried modestly yet significantly shorter TCRB CDR3s in all four CD4+ subsets.

Details on this clone: The antigen remains unidentified.

This CDR3 region has 14 residues. Germline V gene lookup returns CDR1 ENHRY and CDR2 SYGVKD. With 3 bases clipped from V and 2 bases from J, the junction kept 1 base outside the gene matches. Expressed TCRB transcripts were sequenced because the isolated RNA had all been reverse transcribed beforehand. Sequencing used immunoSEQ multiplex PCR; TCRdb keeps in-frame clones, though not all of them. The sample holds about 640,000 clones, roughly 12% seen once. The clonotype comes from a man aged 25 to 40 with type 1 diabetes. Material for sequencing was naive CD4+ T cells from blood. The chain is built from TRBV10-3 and TRBJ2-5, with TRBD1 identical over 9 bases. Written as DNA, the CDR3 is TGTGCCATCAGTGATGACAGGGGGCAAGAGACCCAGTACTTC. This gives the protein CAISDDRGQETQYF.